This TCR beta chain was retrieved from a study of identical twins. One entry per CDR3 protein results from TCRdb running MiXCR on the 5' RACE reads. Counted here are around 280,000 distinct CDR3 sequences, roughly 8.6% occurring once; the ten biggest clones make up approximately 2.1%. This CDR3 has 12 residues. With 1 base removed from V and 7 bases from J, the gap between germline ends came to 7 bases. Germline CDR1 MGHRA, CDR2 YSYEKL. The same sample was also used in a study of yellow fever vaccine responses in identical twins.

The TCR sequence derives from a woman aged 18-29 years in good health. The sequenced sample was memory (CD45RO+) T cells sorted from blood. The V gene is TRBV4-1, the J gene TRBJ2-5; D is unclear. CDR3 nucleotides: TGCGCCAGCAGCCAAGGGGATGTGACCCAGTACTTC. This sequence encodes CASSQGDVTQYF.